This T cell receptor (beta chain) was sequenced for a study of blood T cells in healthy people across ages. The study's findings and limits: A strong correlation was seen between TCR beta diversity and naive T cell percentage. Versus aged donors, long-lived donors had higher diversity and more naive CD4+ cells. Naive and antigen-experienced cells could not be conclusively compared, given unsorted PBMCs. Roughly linear declines in TCR beta diversity per million T cells occurred with age.

A second PCR of 7 to 11 cycles used a sample-barcoded 5' primer and a J-beta primer mix. One entry per CDR3 protein, called by TCRdb with MiXCR from the 5' RACE reads. The data show hundreds of thousands of distinct CDR3 sequences, over 20% seen once. As concerns this clonotype: The target antigen is unknown.

The clonotype was recovered from a man between 65 and 85 years old in good health. Sequenced sample: blood.

For the CDR3, the DNA is TGTGCCAGCAGCTTCCGGGACAGGGGGCAAAATGAGCAGTTCTTC. It encodes CASSFRDRGQNEQFF. V is TRBV7-8 and J is TRBJ2-1, with 12 bases lining up with TRBD1. The CDR3 loop spans 15 amino acids. CDR1 is SGHVS and CDR2 is FQNEAQ in the germline V gene. V lost 3 bases, J lost 7 bases, and 4 bases stayed unmatched.